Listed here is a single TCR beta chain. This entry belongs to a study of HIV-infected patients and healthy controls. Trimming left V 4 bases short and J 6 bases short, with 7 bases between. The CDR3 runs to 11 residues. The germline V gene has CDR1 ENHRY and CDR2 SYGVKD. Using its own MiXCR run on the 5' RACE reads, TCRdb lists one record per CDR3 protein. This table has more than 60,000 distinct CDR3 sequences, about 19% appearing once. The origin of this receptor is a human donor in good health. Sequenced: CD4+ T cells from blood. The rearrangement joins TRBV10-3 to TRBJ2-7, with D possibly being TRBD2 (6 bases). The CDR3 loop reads CAISAGVEQYF. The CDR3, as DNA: TGTGCCATCAGTGCGGGGGTCGAGCAGTACTTC.